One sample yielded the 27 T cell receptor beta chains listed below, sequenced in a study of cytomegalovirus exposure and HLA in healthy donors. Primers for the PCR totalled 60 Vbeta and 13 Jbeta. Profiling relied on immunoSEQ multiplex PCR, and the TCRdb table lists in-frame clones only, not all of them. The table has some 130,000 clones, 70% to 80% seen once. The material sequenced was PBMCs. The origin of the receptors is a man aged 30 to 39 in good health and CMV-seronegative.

This CDR3 is CASSGEGGGRENIQYF. The DNA for the CDR3 is TGTGCCAGCAGTGGTGAAGGGGGGGGCAGGGAAAACATTCAGTACTTC. V and J are TRBV6-6 and TRBJ2-4; maybe TRBD2 (7 bases). V lost 5 bases and J lost 5, with 19 bases in between. Germline CDR1 reads MNHNY; CDR2 reads SVGAGI (reference sequence). This CDR3 region has 16 residues.

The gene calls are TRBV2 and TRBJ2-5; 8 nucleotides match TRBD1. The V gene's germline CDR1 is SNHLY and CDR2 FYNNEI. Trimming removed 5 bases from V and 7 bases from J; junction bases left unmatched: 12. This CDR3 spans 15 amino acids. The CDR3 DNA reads TGTGCCAGCAGTTTGCAGGGAACAGGGGGAGGGACCCAGTACTTC. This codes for CASSLQGTGGGTQYF.

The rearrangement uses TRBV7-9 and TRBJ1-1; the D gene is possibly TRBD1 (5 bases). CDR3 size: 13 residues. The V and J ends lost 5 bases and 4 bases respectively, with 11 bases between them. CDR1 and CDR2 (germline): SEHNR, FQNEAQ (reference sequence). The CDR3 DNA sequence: TGTGCCAGCAGCCCTGGGGCAGTCACTGAAGCTTTCTTT. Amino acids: CASSPGAVTEAFF. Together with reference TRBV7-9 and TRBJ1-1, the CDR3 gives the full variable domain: DTGVSQNPRHKITKRGQNVTFRCDPISEHNRLYWYRQTLGQGPEFLTYFQNEAQLEKSRLLSDRFSAERPKGSFSTLEIQRTEQGDSAMYLCASSPGAVTEAFFGQGTRLTVV.

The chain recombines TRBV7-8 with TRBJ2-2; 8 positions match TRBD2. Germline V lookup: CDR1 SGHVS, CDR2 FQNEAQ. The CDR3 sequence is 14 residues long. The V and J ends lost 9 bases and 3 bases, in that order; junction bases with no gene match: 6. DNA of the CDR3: TGTGCCAGTAGGGCGGGGGGCTACACCGGGGAGCTGTTTTTT. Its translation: CASRAGGYTGELFF.

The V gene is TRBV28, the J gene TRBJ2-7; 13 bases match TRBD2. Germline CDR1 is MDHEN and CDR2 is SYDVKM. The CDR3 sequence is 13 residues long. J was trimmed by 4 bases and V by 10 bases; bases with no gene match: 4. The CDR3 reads CAIRTSGRYEQYF. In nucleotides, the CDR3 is TGTGCCATCAGGACTAGCGGGAGATACGAGCAGTACTTC.

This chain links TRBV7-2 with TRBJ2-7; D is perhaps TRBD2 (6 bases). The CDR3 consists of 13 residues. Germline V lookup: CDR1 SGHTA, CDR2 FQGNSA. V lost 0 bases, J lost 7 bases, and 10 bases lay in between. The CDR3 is CASSLAGAGEQYF. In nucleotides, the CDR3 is TGTGCCAGCAGCTTAGCAGGGGCGGGGGAGCAGTACTTC.

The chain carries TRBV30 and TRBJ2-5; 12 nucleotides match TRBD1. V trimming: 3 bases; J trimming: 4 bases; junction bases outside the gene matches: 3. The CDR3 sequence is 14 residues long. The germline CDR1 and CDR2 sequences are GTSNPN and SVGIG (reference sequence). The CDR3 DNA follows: TGTGCCTGGAGGGGACAGGGGGCATCAGAGACCCAGTACTTC. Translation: CAWRGQGASETQYF.

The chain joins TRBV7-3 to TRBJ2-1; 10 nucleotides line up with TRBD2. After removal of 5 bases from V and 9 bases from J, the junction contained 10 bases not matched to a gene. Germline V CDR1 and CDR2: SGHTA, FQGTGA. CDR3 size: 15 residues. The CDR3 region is CASSDPSGGMGEQFF. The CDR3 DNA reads TGTGCCAGCAGCGACCCTAGCGGGGGTATGGGTGAGCAGTTCTTC.

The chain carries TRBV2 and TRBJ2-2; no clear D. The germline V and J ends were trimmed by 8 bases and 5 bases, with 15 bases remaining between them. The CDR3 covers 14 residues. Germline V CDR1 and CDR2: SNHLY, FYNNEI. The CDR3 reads CASLITPGTGELFF. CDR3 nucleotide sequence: TGTGCCAGCTTGATCACTCCGGGTACCGGGGAGCTGTTTTTT.

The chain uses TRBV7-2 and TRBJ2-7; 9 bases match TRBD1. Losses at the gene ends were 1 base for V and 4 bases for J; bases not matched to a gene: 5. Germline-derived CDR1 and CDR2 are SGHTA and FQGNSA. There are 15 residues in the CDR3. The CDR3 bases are TGTGCCAGCAGCTTAGGTAGGGACAGGGCGTACGAGCAGTACTTC. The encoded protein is CASSLGRDRAYEQYF.

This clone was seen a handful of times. The CDR3 nucleotides are TGTGCCATCGGAAGGGGGGGAAGTGGAAACACCATATATTTT. Its translation: CAIGRGGSGNTIYF. The V and J genes are TRBV10-3 and TRBJ1-3; D might be TRBD1 (6 bases). V was pared by 8 bases and J by 3 bases, with 14 bases between. Per germline, CDR1 ENHRY and CDR2 SYGVKD. This CDR3 contains 14 residues.

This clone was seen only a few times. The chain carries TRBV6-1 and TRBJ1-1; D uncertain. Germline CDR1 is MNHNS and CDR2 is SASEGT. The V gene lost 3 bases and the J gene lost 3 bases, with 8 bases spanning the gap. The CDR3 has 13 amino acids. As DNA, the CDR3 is TGTGCCAGCAGTGACCCGGGTTACACTGAAGCTTTCTTT. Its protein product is CASSDPGYTEAFF.

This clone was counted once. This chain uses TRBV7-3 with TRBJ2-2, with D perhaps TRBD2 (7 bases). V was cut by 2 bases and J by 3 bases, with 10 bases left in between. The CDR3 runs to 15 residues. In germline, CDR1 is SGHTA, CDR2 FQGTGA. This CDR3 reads CASSLRGADTGELFF. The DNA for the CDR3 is TGTGCCAGCAGCTTACGGGGGGCCGACACCGGGGAGCTGTTTTTT.

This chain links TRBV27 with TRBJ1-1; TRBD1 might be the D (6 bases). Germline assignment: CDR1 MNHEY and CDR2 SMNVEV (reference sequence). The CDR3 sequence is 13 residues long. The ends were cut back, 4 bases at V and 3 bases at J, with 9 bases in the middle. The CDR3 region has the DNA TGTGCCAGCAGTTCACAGGGCTACACTGAAGCTTTCTTT. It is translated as CASSSQGYTEAFF.

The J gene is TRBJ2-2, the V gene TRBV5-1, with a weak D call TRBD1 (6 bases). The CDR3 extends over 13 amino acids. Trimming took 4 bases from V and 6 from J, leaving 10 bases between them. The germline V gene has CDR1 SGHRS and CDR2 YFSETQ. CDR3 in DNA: TGCGCCAGCAGCGAGGGGGTGGCCGGGGAGCTGTTTTTT. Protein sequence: CASSEGVAGELFF.

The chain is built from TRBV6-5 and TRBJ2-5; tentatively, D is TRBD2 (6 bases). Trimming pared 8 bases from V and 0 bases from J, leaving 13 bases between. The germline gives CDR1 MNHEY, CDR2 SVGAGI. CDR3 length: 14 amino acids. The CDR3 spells CASGPGGNQETQYF. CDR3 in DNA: TGTGCCAGCGGACCTGGGGGGAACCAAGAGACCCAGTACTTC.

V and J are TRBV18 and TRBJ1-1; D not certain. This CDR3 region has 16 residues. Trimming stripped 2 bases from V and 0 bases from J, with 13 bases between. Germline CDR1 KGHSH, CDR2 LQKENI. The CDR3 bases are TGTGCCAGCTCACCAACCCGAGTAGAAATGAACACTGAAGCTTTCTTT. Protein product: CASSPTRVEMNTEAFF.

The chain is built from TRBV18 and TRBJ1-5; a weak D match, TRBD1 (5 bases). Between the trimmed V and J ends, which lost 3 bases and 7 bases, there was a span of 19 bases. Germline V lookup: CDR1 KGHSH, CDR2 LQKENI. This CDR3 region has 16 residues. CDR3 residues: CASSPGGGQGDQPQHF. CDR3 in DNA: TGTGCCAGCTCACCGGGGGGAGGCCAAGGGGACCAGCCCCAGCATTTT.

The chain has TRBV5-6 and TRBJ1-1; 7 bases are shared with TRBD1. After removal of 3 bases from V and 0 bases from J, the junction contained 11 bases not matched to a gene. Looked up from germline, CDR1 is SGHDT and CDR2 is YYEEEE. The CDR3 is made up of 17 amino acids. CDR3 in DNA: TGTGCCAGCAGCTACCGGGACAGTAATCCCATGAACACTGAAGCTTTCTTT. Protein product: CASSYRDSNPMNTEAFF.

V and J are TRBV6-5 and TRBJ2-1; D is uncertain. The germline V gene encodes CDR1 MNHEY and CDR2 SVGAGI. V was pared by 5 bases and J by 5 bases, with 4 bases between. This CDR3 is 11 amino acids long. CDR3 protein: CASSDNNEQFF. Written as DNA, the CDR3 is TGTGCCAGCAGTGACAACAATGAGCAGTTCTTC.

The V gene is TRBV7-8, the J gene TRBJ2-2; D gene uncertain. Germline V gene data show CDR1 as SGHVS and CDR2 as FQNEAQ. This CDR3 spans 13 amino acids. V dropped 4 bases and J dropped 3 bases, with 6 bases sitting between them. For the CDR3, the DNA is TGTGCCAGCAGCTGGGCCGACACCGGGGAGCTGTTTTTT. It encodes CASSWADTGELFF.

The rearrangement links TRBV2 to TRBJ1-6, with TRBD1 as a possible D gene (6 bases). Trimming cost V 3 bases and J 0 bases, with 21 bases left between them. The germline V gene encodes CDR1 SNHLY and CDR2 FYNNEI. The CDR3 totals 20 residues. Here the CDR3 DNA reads TGTGCCAGCAGTGACTTGACAGGACAACCCAAGGGCTCCTATAATTCACCCCTCCACTTT. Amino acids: CASSDLTGQPKGSYNSPLHF.

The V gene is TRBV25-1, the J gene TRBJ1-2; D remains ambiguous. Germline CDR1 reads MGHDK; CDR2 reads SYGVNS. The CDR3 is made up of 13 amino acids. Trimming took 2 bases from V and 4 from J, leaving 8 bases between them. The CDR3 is CASSERSGYGYTF. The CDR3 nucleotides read TGTGCCAGCAGTGAACGGTCGGGCTATGGCTACACCTTC.

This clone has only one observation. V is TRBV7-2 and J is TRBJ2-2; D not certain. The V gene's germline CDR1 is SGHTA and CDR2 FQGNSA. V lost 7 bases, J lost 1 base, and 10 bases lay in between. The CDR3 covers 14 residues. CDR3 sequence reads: CASKGARNTGELFF. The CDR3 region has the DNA TGTGCCAGCAAAGGAGCGAGGAACACCGGGGAGCTGTTTTTT.

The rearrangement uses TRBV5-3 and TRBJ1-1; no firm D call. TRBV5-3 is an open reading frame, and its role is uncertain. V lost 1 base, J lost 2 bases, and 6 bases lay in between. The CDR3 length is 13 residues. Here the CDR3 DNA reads TGTGCCAGAAGCTTGTTGTCAAACACTGAAGCTTTCTTT. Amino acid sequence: CARSLLSNTEAFF.

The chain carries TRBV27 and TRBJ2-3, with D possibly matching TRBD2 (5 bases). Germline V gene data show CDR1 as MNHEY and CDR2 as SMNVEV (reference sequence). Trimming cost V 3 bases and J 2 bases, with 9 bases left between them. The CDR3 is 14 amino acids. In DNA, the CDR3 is TGTGCCAGCAGTTTCGGGGTTTTCACAGATACGCAGTATTTT. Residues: CASSFGVFTDTQYF.

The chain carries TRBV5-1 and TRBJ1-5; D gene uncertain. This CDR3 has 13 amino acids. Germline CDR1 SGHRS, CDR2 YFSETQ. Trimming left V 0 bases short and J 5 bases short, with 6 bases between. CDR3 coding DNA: TGCGCCAGCAGCTTGGGCTTAGATCAGCCCCAGCATTTT. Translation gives CASSLGLDQPQHF.